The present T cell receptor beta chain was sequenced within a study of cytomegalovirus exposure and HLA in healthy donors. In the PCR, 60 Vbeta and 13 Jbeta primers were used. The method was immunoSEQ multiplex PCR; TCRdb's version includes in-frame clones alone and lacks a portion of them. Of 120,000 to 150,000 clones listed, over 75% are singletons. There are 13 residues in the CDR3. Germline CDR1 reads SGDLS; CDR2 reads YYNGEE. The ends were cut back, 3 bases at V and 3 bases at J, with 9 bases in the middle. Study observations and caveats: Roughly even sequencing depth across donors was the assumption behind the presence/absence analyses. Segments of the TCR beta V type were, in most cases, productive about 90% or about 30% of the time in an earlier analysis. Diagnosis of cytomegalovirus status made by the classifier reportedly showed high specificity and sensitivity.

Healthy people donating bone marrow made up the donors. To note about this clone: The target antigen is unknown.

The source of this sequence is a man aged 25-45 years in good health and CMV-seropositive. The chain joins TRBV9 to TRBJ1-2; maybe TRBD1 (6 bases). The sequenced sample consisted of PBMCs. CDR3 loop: CASSAQGHYGYTF. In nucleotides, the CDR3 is TGTGCCAGCAGCGCCCAGGGGCACTATGGCTACACCTTC.